This T cell receptor (beta chain) emerged from a study of T cells in localized non-small cell lung cancer. Generated by immunoSEQ multiplex PCR, the TCRdb table keeps only in-frame clones and is missing some. The data contain about 60,000 clones, about nine tenths of them singletons. Deletions cut 5 bases from V and 3 bases from J, with 13 bases between. Germline V gene sequence: CDR1 SEHNR, CDR2 FQNEAQ (reference sequence). CDR3 length: 15 amino acids. This material consisted of peripheral blood, taken before any cancer treatment. This chain uses TRBV7-9 with TRBJ1-4, with a tentative D call TRBD1 (6 bases). The origin of this receptor is a woman aged 35-75 years with stage I lung adenocarcinoma. The CDR3 DNA follows: TGTGCCAGCAGCCGGGACATGGCTCCTAATGAAAAACTGTTTTTT. This gives the protein CASSRDMAPNEKLFF.